The T cell receptor beta chain under discussion was sequenced for a study of blood T cell repertoires in COVID-19. Per the study methods: Reference gene primer amplification yielded estimated nucleated cell counts. Sequencing used immunoSEQ multiplex PCR; TCRdb keeps in-frame clones, though not all of them. The DNA was the basis for D and trimming; V, J and clone size are from that table. This table holds 300,000 or so clones, around 90% found once. Enrolled through a virtual design, the participants were between roughly 18 and 89 years of age and came from under 25 US areas. Participant-given clinical history determined each cohort assignment. This CDR3 contains 16 residues. Germline V gives CDR1 LNHDA, CDR2 SQIVND (reference sequence). V lost 6 bases, J lost 5 bases, and 20 bases lay in between.

This sequence joins TRBV19 and TRBJ1-5; D possibly corresponds to TRBD1 (6 bases). This receptor was taken from a woman aged 25 to 39 who had recovered from COVID-19. Material: PBMCs or T cells enriched from blood (not recorded which). The CDR3, as DNA: TGTGCCAGTAGGAACTTGGACAGTTTAGAAGATCAGCCCCAGCATTTT. This encodes CASRNLDSLEDQPQHF. Complete variable domain (other parts from reference TRBV19 and TRBJ1-5): DGGITQSPKYLFRKEGQNVTLSCEQNLNHDAMYWYRQDPGQGLRLIYYSQIVNDFQKGDIAEGYSVSREKKESFPLTVTSAQKNPTAFYLCASRNLDSLEDQPQHFGDGTRLSIL.